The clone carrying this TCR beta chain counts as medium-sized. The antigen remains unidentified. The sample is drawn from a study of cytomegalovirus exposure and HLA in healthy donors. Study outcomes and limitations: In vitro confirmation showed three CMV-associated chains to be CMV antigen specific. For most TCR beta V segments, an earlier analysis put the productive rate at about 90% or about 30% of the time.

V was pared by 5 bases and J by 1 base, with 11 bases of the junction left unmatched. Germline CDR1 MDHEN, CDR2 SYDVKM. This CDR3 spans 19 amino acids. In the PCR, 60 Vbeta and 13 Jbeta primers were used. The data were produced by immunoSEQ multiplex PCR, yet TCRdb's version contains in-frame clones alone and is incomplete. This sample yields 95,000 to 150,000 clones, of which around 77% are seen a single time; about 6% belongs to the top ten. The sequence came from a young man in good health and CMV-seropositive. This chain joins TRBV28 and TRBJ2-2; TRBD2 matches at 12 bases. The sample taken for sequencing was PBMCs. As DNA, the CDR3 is TGTGCCAGCAGTATGATCCCGCCGACTAGCGGGGGGAACACCGGGGAGCTGTTTTTT. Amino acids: CASSMIPPTSGGNTGELFF.